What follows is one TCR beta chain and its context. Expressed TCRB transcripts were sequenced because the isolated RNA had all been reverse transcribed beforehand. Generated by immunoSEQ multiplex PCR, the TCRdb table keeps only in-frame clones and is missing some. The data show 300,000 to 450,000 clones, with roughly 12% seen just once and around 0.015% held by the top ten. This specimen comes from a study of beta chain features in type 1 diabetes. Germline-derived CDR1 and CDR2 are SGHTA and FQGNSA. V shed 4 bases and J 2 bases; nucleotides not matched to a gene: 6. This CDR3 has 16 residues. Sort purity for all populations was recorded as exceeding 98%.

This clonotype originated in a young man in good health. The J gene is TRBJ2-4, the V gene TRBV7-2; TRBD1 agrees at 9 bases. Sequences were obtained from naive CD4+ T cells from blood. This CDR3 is CASSWSGQGTKNIQYF. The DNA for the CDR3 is TGTGCCAGCAGCTGGTCGGGACAGGGAACCAAAAACATTCAGTACTTC. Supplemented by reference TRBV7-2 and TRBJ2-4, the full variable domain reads GAGVSQSPSNKVTEKGKDVELRCDPISGHTALYWYRQSLGQGLEFLIYFQGNSAPDKSGLPSDRFSAERTGGSVSTLTIQRTQQEDSAVYLCASSWSGQGTKNIQYFGAGTRLSVL.